The rows below give T cell receptor beta chains drawn from one sample of a study of blood T cell repertoires in COVID-19. The table came from immunoSEQ multiplex PCR; TCRdb's copy has only in-frame clones and leaves some out. The profile covers some 170,000 clones, with about 92% appearing a single time and around 2% taken by the ten largest. The sample consisted of peripheral blood. Receptors were obtained from an older woman with COVID-19, enrolled during active disease. Each CDR3 is given with its conserved first and last residue. The D gene is left open where the match is weak. Expanded clones are given a class, and other clones once, few, many or no size at all.

D gene: TRBD1
V gene: TRBV27
clone size: -
J gene: TRBJ1-1
CDR3 protein: CASRPDRDTEAFF
CDR3 DNA: TGTGCCAGCAGACCCGACAGGGACACTGAAGCTTTCTTT

D gene: -
V gene: TRBV6-1
clone size: -
J gene: TRBJ1-5
CDR3 protein: CASSEGAGGQPQHF
CDR3 DNA: TGTGCCAGCAGTGAGGGGGCGGGAGGCCAGCCCCAGCATTTT

D gene: TRBD1
V gene: TRBV5-1
clone size: -
J gene: TRBJ1-2
CDR3 protein: CASSTGQGDYGYTF
CDR3 DNA: TGCGCCAGCAGCACGGGACAGGGGGACTATGGCTACACCTTC

D gene: -
V gene: TRBV4-2
clone size: -
J gene: TRBJ2-7
CDR3 protein: CASSQDRGLYEQYF
CDR3 DNA: TGTGCCAGCAGCCAAGACAGGGGTTTGTACGAGCAGTACTTC

D gene: TRBD1
V gene: TRBV19
clone size: -
J gene: TRBJ1-2
CDR3 protein: CASSIRDRAPGYTF
CDR3 DNA: TGTGCCAGTAGTATTAGGGACAGGGCACCGGGCTACACCTTC

D gene: -
V gene: TRBV7-2
clone size: -
J gene: TRBJ1-1
CDR3 protein: CASSLFGAEGAEAFF
CDR3 DNA: TGTGCCAGCAGCCTATTTGGGGCGGAGGGAGCTGAAGCTTTCTTT

D gene: -
V gene: TRBV9
clone size: -
J gene: TRBJ1-1
CDR3 protein: CASSVAVLNTEAFF
CDR3 DNA: TGTGCCAGCAGCGTAGCAGTCCTGAACACTGAAGCTTTCTTT

D gene: -
V gene: TRBV25-1
clone size: -
J gene: TRBJ1-2
CDR3 protein: CASSVGSGNYGYTF
CDR3 DNA: TGTGCCAGCAGTGTAGGGTCAGGGAACTATGGCTACACCTTC

D gene: -
V gene: TRBV5-6
clone size: -
J gene: TRBJ1-2
CDR3 protein: CASSFRTGGYTF
CDR3 DNA: TGTGCCAGCAGCTTCAGAACAGGTGGCTACACCTTC

D gene: -
V gene: TRBV9
clone size: -
J gene: TRBJ2-3
CDR3 protein: CASSVQGSTDTQYF
CDR3 DNA: TGTGCCAGCAGCGTTCAGGGGAGCACAGATACGCAGTATTTT

D gene: -
V gene: TRBV12-5
clone size: -
J gene: TRBJ1-1
CDR3 protein: CASGRRTENTEAFF
CDR3 DNA: TGTGCTAGTGGTCGGAGGACGGAGAACACTGAAGCTTTCTTT

D gene: TRBD1
V gene: TRBV15
clone size: -
J gene: TRBJ1-1
CDR3 protein: CATSRGGQGNTEAFF
CDR3 DNA: TGTGCCACCAGTCGAGGGGGACAGGGGAACACTGAAGCTTTCTTT

D gene: -
V gene: TRBV7-6
clone size: -
J gene: TRBJ1-1
CDR3 protein: CASSVGGGTTEAFF
CDR3 DNA: TGTGCCAGCAGCGTCGGGGGAGGGACCACTGAAGCTTTCTTT

D gene: TRBD1
V gene: TRBV7-9
clone size: -
J gene: TRBJ1-2
CDR3 protein: CASSLAHRGAYGYTF
CDR3 DNA: TGTGCCAGCAGCTTAGCACACAGGGGGGCCTATGGCTACACCTTC

D gene: -
V gene: TRBV27
clone size: -
J gene: TRBJ2-3
CDR3 protein: CASIMAGTDTQYF
CDR3 DNA: TGTGCCAGCATTATGGCAGGCACAGATACGCAGTATTTT

D gene: -
V gene: TRBV13
clone size: once
J gene: TRBJ2-7
CDR3 protein: CASSLGRYEQYF
CDR3 DNA: TGTGCCAGCAGCTTAGGGCGATACGAGCAGTACTTC

D gene: -
V gene: TRBV6-5
clone size: -
J gene: TRBJ1-4
CDR3 protein: CASSYSAQGNEKLFF
CDR3 DNA: TGTGCCAGCAGTTACTCGGCACAGGGAAATGAAAAACTGTTTTTT

D gene: -
V gene: TRBV5-6
clone size: -
J gene: TRBJ2-5
CDR3 protein: CASSYTGRKGTQYF
CDR3 DNA: TGTGCCAGCAGCTATACTGGCAGGAAAGGGACCCAGTACTTC

D gene: -
V gene: TRBV27
clone size: -
J gene: TRBJ1-4
CDR3 protein: CATALQGRVEKLFF
CDR3 DNA: TGTGCCACGGCCTTACAGGGAAGAGTCGAAAAACTGTTTTTT

D gene: -
V gene: TRBV5-1
clone size: once
J gene: TRBJ2-3
CDR3 protein: CASSVRTDSSTDTQYF
CDR3 DNA: TGCGCCAGCAGCGTCCGGACGGACTCTAGCACAGATACGCAGTATTTT

D gene: TRBD1
V gene: TRBV5-1
clone size: -
J gene: TRBJ1-6
CDR3 protein: CASSLTGGHNSPLHF
CDR3 DNA: TGCGCCAGCAGCTTGACAGGGGGACATAATTCACCCCTCCACTTT

D gene: -
V gene: TRBV10-1
clone size: -
J gene: TRBJ2-1
CDR3 protein: CASRALVEEVNNEQFF
CDR3 DNA: TGCGCCAGCAGGGCCCTAGTAGAGGAGGTAAACAATGAGCAGTTCTTC

D gene: -
V gene: TRBV7-2
clone size: -
J gene: TRBJ1-1
CDR3 protein: CASSLVRVSEAFF
CDR3 DNA: TGTGCCAGCAGCTTAGTCAGGGTTTCTGAAGCTTTCTTT

D gene: TRBD1
V gene: TRBV27
clone size: -
J gene: TRBJ1-2
CDR3 protein: CASSPRQGQGYTF
CDR3 DNA: TGTGCCAGCAGTCCCCGACAGGGACAGGGCTACACCTTC

D gene: -
V gene: TRBV7-9
clone size: -
J gene: TRBJ1-5
CDR3 protein: CASSSRGDLNQPQHF
CDR3 DNA: TGTGCCAGCAGCTCGCGGGGGGACCTTAATCAGCCCCAGCATTTT

D gene: -
V gene: TRBV5-1
clone size: -
J gene: TRBJ2-5
CDR3 protein: CASSRRDGETQYF
CDR3 DNA: TGCGCCAGCAGCAGGAGGGACGGAGAGACCCAGTACTTC

D gene: TRBD1
V gene: TRBV6-2/TRBV6-3
clone size: -
J gene: TRBJ2-3
CDR3 protein: CASSWAGQGSDTQYF
CDR3 DNA: TGTGCCAGCAGTTGGGCGGGACAGGGTTCAGATACGCAGTATTTT

D gene: -
V gene: TRBV5-1
clone size: -
J gene: TRBJ1-2
CDR3 protein: CASSLERISSYTF
CDR3 DNA: TGCGCCAGCAGCTTGGAGCGGATCAGTAGCTACACCTTC

D gene: TRBD2
V gene: TRBV28
clone size: -
J gene: TRBJ2-3
CDR3 protein: CASILSGGAGDTQYF
CDR3 DNA: TGTGCCAGCATTCTTAGCGGGGGGGCGGGAGATACGCAGTATTTT

D gene: -
V gene: TRBV19
clone size: -
J gene: TRBJ2-2
CDR3 protein: CASSRTVTGELFF
CDR3 DNA: TGTGCCAGTAGTCGGACAGTCACCGGGGAGCTGTTTTTT

D gene: TRBD1
V gene: TRBV2
clone size: -
J gene: TRBJ1-1
CDR3 protein: CASSRGRSNTEAFF
CDR3 DNA: TGTGCCAGCAGCAGGGGGCGCTCGAACACTGAAGCTTTCTTT

D gene: -
V gene: TRBV21-1
clone size: -
J gene: TRBJ2-1
CDR3 protein: CARTSGGDNEQFF
CDR3 DNA: TGTGCCAGGACTAGCGGGGGGGACAATGAGCAGTTCTTC

D gene: TRBD1
V gene: TRBV7-2
clone size: -
J gene: TRBJ1-5
CDR3 protein: CASSLTGGGQPQHF
CDR3 DNA: TGTGCCAGCAGCTTGACAGGGGGCGGTCAGCCCCAGCATTTT

D gene: -
V gene: TRBV27
clone size: once
J gene: TRBJ2-7
CDR3 protein: CASSSYRVLNEQYF
CDR3 DNA: TGTGCCAGCAGTTCCTACAGGGTCCTCAACGAGCAGTACTTC

D gene: TRBD2
V gene: TRBV7-9
clone size: -
J gene: TRBJ2-2
CDR3 protein: CASSFLSGGNTGELFF
CDR3 DNA: TGTGCCAGCAGCTTCCTTAGCGGGGGGAACACCGGGGAGCTGTTTTTT

D gene: -
V gene: TRBV3-1/TRBV3-2
clone size: few
J gene: TRBJ1-2
CDR3 protein: CASSSGRSGGYTF
CDR3 DNA: TGTGCCAGCAGCTCAGGACGCTCGGGAGGCTACACCTTC

D gene: -
V gene: TRBV7-3
clone size: -
J gene: TRBJ2-3
CDR3 protein: CASSSSQADTQYF
CDR3 DNA: TGTGCCAGCAGCTCGAGTCAGGCAGATACGCAGTATTTT

D gene: -
V gene: TRBV15
clone size: -
J gene: TRBJ1-2
CDR3 protein: CATSRDANDYGYTF
CDR3 DNA: TGTGCCACCAGCAGAGACGCGAACGACTATGGCTACACCTTC

D gene: TRBD2
V gene: TRBV7-8
clone size: -
J gene: TRBJ2-7
CDR3 protein: CASSPGTSGYEQYF
CDR3 DNA: TGTGCCAGCAGCCCTGGGACTAGCGGCTACGAGCAGTACTTC

D gene: TRBD2
V gene: TRBV5-1
clone size: -
J gene: TRBJ2-5
CDR3 protein: CASSLTSGGQETQYF
CDR3 DNA: TGCGCCAGCAGCCTGACTAGCGGGGGCCAAGAGACCCAGTACTTC

D gene: -
V gene: TRBV5-1
clone size: -
J gene: TRBJ1-2
CDR3 protein: CASSLEAAGGYGYTF
CDR3 DNA: TGCGCCAGCAGCTTGGAGGCAGCGGGGGGCTATGGCTACACCTTC

D gene: TRBD1
V gene: TRBV19
clone size: -
J gene: TRBJ2-1
CDR3 protein: CASGTGGDEQFF
CDR3 DNA: TGTGCCAGTGGGACAGGGGGTGATGAGCAGTTCTTC

D gene: -
V gene: TRBV18
clone size: -
J gene: TRBJ1-4
CDR3 protein: CASSPGDTDNEKLFF
CDR3 DNA: TGTGCCAGCTCACCAGGGGACACAGATAATGAAAAACTGTTTTTT

D gene: -
V gene: TRBV15
clone size: -
J gene: TRBJ1-3
CDR3 protein: CATSRERHPGNTIYF
CDR3 DNA: TGTGCCACCAGCAGAGAGCGGCACCCTGGAAACACCATATATTTT

D gene: -
V gene: TRBV13
clone size: -
J gene: TRBJ2-7
CDR3 protein: CASSSYRGYEQYF
CDR3 DNA: TGTGCCAGCAGCTCGTACCGGGGCTACGAGCAGTACTTC

D gene: -
V gene: TRBV6-1
clone size: -
J gene: TRBJ2-7
CDR3 protein: CASSEQRRRSYEQYF
CDR3 DNA: TGTGCCAGCAGTGAACAGCGGCGGCGTTCCTACGAGCAGTACTTC

D gene: -
V gene: TRBV19
clone size: -
J gene: TRBJ1-3
CDR3 protein: CASSNQARAGNTIYF
CDR3 DNA: TGTGCCAGTAGCAATCAGGCCAGGGCTGGAAACACCATATATTTT

D gene: TRBD1
V gene: TRBV10-3
clone size: -
J gene: TRBJ2-1
CDR3 protein: CAISERDRDHEQFF
CDR3 DNA: TGTGCCATCAGTGAGAGGGACAGGGACCATGAGCAGTTCTTC

D gene: -
V gene: TRBV19
clone size: -
J gene: TRBJ1-1
CDR3 protein: CASSTRFTEAFF
CDR3 DNA: TGTGCCAGTAGTACCCGGTTTACTGAAGCTTTCTTT

D gene: TRBD2
V gene: TRBV4-1
clone size: once
J gene: TRBJ2-7
CDR3 protein: CASSQATSGGASVYEQYF
CDR3 DNA: TGCGCCAGCAGCCAAGCTACTAGCGGGGGGGCTAGTGTGTACGAGCAGTACTTC

D gene: TRBD2
V gene: TRBV10-3
clone size: few
J gene: TRBJ2-1
CDR3 protein: CAISGTSGGNNEQFF
CDR3 DNA: TGTGCCATCAGTGGAACTAGCGGGGGGAACAATGAGCAGTTCTTC

D gene: TRBD1
V gene: TRBV6-5
clone size: -
J gene: TRBJ1-2
CDR3 protein: CASSLQTGQGARYTF
CDR3 DNA: TGTGCCAGCAGTCTGCAAACGGGACAGGGGGCAAGGTACACCTTC

D gene: TRBD1
V gene: TRBV9
clone size: -
J gene: TRBJ2-1
CDR3 protein: CASSVGLGTGGLTRGEQFF
CDR3 DNA: TGTGCCAGCAGCGTAGGATTGGGGACAGGGGGTTTGACGCGCGGTGAGCAGTTCTTC

D gene: -
V gene: TRBV7-6
clone size: -
J gene: TRBJ2-2
CDR3 protein: CASSLGPIPGELFF
CDR3 DNA: TGTGCCAGCAGCTTAGGGCCCATCCCCGGGGAGCTGTTTTTT

D gene: -
V gene: TRBV5-1
clone size: -
J gene: TRBJ1-4
CDR3 protein: CASSTGTLNEKLFF
CDR3 DNA: TGCGCCAGCAGCACCGGGACACTTAATGAAAAACTGTTTTTT

D gene: TRBD1
V gene: TRBV7-3
clone size: -
J gene: TRBJ2-7
CDR3 protein: CASSSWTGSGQQYF
CDR3 DNA: TGTGCCAGCAGCTCCTGGACAGGGAGTGGGCAGCAGTACTTC

D gene: -
V gene: TRBV27
clone size: -
J gene: TRBJ2-5
CDR3 protein: CASSSPGALETQYF
CDR3 DNA: TGTGCCAGCAGTTCCCCTGGGGCCTTGGAGACCCAGTACTTC

D gene: -
V gene: TRBV21-1
clone size: -
J gene: TRBJ1-5
CDR3 protein: CASSTGNRINQPQHF
CDR3 DNA: TGTGCCAGCAGCACGGGGAACAGAATCAATCAGCCCCAGCATTTT

D gene: TRBD1
V gene: TRBV4-1
clone size: -
J gene: TRBJ1-6
CDR3 protein: CASSQEGTGVNSPLHF
CDR3 DNA: TGCGCCAGCAGCCAAGAGGGGACAGGCGTAAATTCACCCCTCCACTTT

D gene: -
V gene: TRBV3-1/TRBV3-2
clone size: -
J gene: TRBJ1-1
CDR3 protein: CASRPGEAEAFF
CDR3 DNA: TGTGCCAGCAGGCCAGGGGAAGCTGAAGCTTTCTTT